This T cell receptor (beta chain) comes out of a study of blood T cells in healthy people across ages. As for the study in general: About one barcoded beta molecule per two T cells came from capture by template switching. General study results and limits: PBMCs went unsorted, and a conclusive naive versus antigen-experienced comparison was therefore prevented.

Looked up from germline, CDR1 is SNHLY and CDR2 is FYNNEI. The CDR3 spans 15 residues. Trimming stripped 2 bases from V and 3 bases from J, with 12 bases between. Primers used in a second PCR of roughly 7 to 11 cycles were a sample-barcoded 5' primer and a J-beta primer mix. TCRdb processed the 5' RACE reads anew with MiXCR; each CDR3 protein has one entry. Altogether some 700,000 distinct CDR3 sequences are present, approximately 43% being singletons, with the ten largest covering 20%. This clonotype has more than one count but fewer than ten. As yet, its antigen is unknown. Isolation per sample recovered at least 7 million PBMCs.

The V gene is TRBV2, the J gene TRBJ2-3; unclear D gene. This receptor was identified in a woman in her sixties or seventies in good health. Sequenced material: blood. The CDR3 loop is CASSEQAPKTDTQYF. The CDR3 region has the DNA TGTGCCAGCAGTGAACAGGCTCCCAAGACAGATACGCAGTATTTT. Using reference TRBV2 and TRBJ2-3 for the parts outside the CDR3, the full variable domain is EPEVTQTPSHQVTQMGQEVILRCVPISNHLYFYWYRQILGQKVEFLVSFYNNEISEKSEIFDDQFSVERPDGSNFTLKIRSTKLEDSAMYFCASSEQAPKTDTQYFGPGTRLTVL.